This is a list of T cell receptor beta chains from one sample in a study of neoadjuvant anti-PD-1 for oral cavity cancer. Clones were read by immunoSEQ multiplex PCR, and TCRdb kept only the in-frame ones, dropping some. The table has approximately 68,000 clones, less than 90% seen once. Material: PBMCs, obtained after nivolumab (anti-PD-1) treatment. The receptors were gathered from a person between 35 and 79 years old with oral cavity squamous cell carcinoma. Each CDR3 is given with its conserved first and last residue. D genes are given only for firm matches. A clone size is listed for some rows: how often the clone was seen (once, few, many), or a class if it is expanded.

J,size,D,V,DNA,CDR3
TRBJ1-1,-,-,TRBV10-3,TGTGCCATCAGACGAGGGGGAGGCACTGAAGCTTTCTTT,CAIRRGGGTEAFF
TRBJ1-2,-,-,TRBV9,TGTGCCAGCAGCGTCGACAGTAGATCCTATGGCTACACCTTC,CASSVDSRSYGYTF
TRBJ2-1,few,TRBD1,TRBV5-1,TGCGCCAGCAGTCCCGGGACAGGGAGCAATGAGCAGTTCTTC,CASSPGTGSNEQFF
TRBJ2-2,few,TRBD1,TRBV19,TGTGCCAGTAGCCCACACGGAAACTGGGGGACAGTGAACACCGGGGAGCTGTTTTTT,CASSPHGNWGTVNTGELFF
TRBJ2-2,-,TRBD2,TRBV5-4,TGTGCCAGCACCTCTAGCGGGAGGGCGGACACCGGGGAGCTGTTTTTT,CASTSSGRADTGELFF
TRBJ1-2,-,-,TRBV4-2,TGTGCCAGCAGCCAAGATCGGCAGGTCTATGGCTACACCTTC,CASSQDRQVYGYTF
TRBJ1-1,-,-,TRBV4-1,TGCGCCAGCAGCCAAAATATGGGACACTGGACTGAAGCTTTCTTT,CASSQNMGHWTEAFF
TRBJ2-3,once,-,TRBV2,TGTGCCAGCAGTTTACCGCCAGATACGCAGTATTTT,CASSLPPDTQYF
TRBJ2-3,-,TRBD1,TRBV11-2,TGTGCCAGCAGCTTAGATCTGGGCAGGGGGCCCCCAGATACGCAGTATTTT,CASSLDLGRGPPDTQYF
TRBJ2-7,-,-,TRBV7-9,TGTGCCAGCAGGCCGGGGAGCTCCTACGAGCAGTACTTC,CASRPGSSYEQYF
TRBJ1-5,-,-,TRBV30,TGTGCCTGGAGTGCACCGGGCTCCCATGGGCAGCCCCAGCATTTT,CAWSAPGSHGQPQHF
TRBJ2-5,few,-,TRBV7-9,TGTGCCAGCAGCTTACCCCTAAGAAGAGTACAAGAGACCCAGTACTTC,CASSLPLRRVQETQYF
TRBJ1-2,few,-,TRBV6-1,TGTGCCAGCAGTGCGAGAAGTTATGGCTACACCTTC,CASSARSYGYTF
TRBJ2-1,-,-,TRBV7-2,TGTGCCAGCAGCTCCGACAGAATCTCTGAGCAGTTCTTC,CASSSDRISEQFF
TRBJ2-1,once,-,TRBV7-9,TGTGCCAGCAGCTTAGTCTTGACCGAGTACAATGAGCAGTTCTTC,CASSLVLTEYNEQFF
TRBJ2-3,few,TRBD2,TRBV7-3,TGTGCCAGCAGCTTGTATGCGGGGGGAAAAGAGGATACGCAGTATTTT,CASSLYAGGKEDTQYF
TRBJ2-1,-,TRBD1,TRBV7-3,TGTGCCAGCAGCTTTATGGACAGGGCCTACAATGAGCAGTTCTTC,CASSFMDRAYNEQFF
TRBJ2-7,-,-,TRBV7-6,TGTGCCAGCAGCCCCCGACGGACAACCTACGAGCAGTACTTC,CASSPRRTTYEQYF
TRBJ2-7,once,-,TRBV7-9,TGTGCCAGCAGCTCGCACCGGGACACCGACTCGTACGTTGAGCAGTACTTC,CASSSHRDTDSYVEQYF
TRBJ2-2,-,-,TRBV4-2,TGTGCCAGCAGCCAAGAGATACAGACGGCAACCGGGGAGCTGTTTTTT,CASSQEIQTATGELFF
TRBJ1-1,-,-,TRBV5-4,TGTGCCAGCAGCTTGGGGCCCACCTCGGCCACTGAAGCTTTCTTT,CASSLGPTSATEAFF
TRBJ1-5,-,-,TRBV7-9,TGTGCCAGCAGCTCCCTGGGGGTACCGGAGAGCAATCAGCCCCAGCATTTT,CASSSLGVPESNQPQHF
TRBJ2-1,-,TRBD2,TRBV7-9,TGTGCCAGCAGCTCGATACTAGCGGGATTATACAATGAGCAGTTCTTC,CASSSILAGLYNEQFF
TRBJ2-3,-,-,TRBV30,TGTGCCTGGAGTGAAATACCGGGAGTTCTTACAGATACGCAGTATTTT,CAWSEIPGVLTDTQYF
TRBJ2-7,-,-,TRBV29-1,TGCAGCGTTGGGGGTGTAGGCTACGAGCAGTACTTC,CSVGGVGYEQYF
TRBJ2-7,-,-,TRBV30,TGTGCCTGGGCGGGAACGGGCGGAACATACGAGCAGTACTTC,CAWAGTGGTYEQYF
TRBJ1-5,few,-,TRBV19,-,CASSSGHISQPQHF
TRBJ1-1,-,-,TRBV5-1,TGCGCCAGCAGCCCAGAAACTTGGGGTGCGAACACTGAAGCTTTCTTT,CASSPETWGANTEAFF
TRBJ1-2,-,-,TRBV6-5,TGTGCCAGCAGTTATTTCGCCCCGATGGCGGGCTACACCTTC,CASSYFAPMAGYTF
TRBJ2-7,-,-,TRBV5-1,TGCGCCAGCAGCTTCTCGGCGGGGAGCTCCTACGAGCAGTACTTC,CASSFSAGSSYEQYF
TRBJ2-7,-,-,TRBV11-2,TGTGCCAGCAGCAGAACCGGGACCGGGTTCGACGAGCAGTACTTC,CASSRTGTGFDEQYF
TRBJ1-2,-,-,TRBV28,TGTACCAGCAGTTTACAGGGCTCTGGCTACACCTTC,CTSSLQGSGYTF
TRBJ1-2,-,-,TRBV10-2,TGCGCCAGCAGTGAAACCGACAGGTTTTATGGCTACACCTTC,CASSETDRFYGYTF
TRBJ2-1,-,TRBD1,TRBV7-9,TGTGCCAGCAGCGAGAGACAGGGGGCCCTCAGGGGTTACAATGAGCAGTTCTTC,CASSERQGALRGYNEQFF
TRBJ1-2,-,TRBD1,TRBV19,TGTGCCAGTAGTACCCCCGGGACAGGGAGTAACTATGGCTACACCTTC,CASSTPGTGSNYGYTF
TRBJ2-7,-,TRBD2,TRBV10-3,TGTGCCATCAAATCAACTAGCGGGGATCCCTACGAGCAGTACTTC,CAIKSTSGDPYEQYF
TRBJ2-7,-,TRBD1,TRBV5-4,TGTGCCAGCAGGGACAGGGGGAGCTCCTACGAGCAGTACTTC,CASRDRGSSYEQYF
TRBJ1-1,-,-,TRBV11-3,TGTGCCAGCAGCTTCTTAATGAACACTGAAGCTTTCTTT,CASSFLMNTEAFF